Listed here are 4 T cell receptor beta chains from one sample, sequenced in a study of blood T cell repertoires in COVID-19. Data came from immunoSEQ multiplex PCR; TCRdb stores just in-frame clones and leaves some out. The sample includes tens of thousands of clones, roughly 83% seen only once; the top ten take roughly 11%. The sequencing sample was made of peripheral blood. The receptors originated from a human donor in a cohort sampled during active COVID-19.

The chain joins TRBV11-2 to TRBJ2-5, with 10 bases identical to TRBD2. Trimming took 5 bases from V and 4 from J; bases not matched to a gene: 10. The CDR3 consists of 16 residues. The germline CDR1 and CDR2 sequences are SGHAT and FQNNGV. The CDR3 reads CASSTPSGGSSETQYF. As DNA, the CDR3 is TGTGCCAGCAGCACCCCTAGCGGGGGAAGCTCAGAGACCCAGTACTTC.

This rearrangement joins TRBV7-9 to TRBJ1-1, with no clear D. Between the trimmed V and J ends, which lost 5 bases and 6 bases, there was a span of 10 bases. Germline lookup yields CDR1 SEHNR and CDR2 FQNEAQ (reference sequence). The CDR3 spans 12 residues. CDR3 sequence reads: CASSPVRPEAFF. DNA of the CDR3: TGTGCCAGCAGCCCGGTCAGGCCTGAAGCTTTCTTT.

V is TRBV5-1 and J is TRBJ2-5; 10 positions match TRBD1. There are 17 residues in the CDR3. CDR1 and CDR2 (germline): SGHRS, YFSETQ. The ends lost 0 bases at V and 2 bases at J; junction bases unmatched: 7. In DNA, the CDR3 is TGCGCCAGCAGCTTGGCCCGGACAGGGGGAAATCAAGAGACCCAGTACTTC. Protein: CASSLARTGGNQETQYF.

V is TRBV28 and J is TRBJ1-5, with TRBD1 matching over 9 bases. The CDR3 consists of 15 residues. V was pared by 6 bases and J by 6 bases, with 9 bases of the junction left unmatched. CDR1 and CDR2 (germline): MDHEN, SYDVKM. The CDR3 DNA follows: TGTGCCAGCAGGCAAGGGACAGGGTGGACTCAGCCCCAGCATTTT. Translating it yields CASRQGTGWTQPQHF.